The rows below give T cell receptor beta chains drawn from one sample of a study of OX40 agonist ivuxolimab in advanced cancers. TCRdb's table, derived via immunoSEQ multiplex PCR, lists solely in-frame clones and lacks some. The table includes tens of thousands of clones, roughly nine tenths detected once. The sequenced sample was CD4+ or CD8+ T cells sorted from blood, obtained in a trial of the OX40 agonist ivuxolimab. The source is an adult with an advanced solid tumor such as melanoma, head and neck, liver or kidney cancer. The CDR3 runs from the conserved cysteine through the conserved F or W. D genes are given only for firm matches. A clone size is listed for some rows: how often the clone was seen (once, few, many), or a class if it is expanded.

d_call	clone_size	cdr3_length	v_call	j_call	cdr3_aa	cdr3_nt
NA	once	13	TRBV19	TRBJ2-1	CASSLTGTGEQFF	TGTGCCAGTAGCCTCACAGGGACCGGTGAGCAGTTCTTC
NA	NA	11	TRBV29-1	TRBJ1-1	CSGSGNTEAFF	TGCAGCGGATCAGGGAACACTGAAGCTTTCTTT
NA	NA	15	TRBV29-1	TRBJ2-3	CSVGPSGTGTDTQYF	TGCAGCGTTGGACCTAGTGGGACGGGCACAGATACGCAGTATTTT
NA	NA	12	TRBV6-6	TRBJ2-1	CASSYSSNEQFF	TGTGCCAGCAGTTACTCTTCTAATGAGCAGTTCTTC
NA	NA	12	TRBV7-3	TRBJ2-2	CASSFITGELFF	TGTGCCAGCAGCTTTATCACCGGGGAGCTGTTTTTT
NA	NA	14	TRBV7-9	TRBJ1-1	CASVNRVLNTEAFF	TGTGCCAGCGTCAATAGGGTCTTGAACACTGAAGCTTTCTTT
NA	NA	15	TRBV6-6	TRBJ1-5	CASSTGNTLNQPQHF	TGTGCCAGCAGCACCGGGAACACACTCAATCAGCCCCAGCATTTT
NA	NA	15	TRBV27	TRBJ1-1	CASSLLGGSGTEAFF	TGTGCCAGCAGTTTATTGGGGGGATCAGGCACTGAAGCTTTCTTT
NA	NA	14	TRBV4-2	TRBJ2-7	CASSRSGDSYEQYF	TGTGCCAGCAGCCGTAGCGGTGACTCCTACGAGCAGTACTTC
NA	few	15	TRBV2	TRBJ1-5	CASSFPFTGNQPQHF	TGTGCCAGCAGTTTTCCCTTTACAGGGAATCAGCCCCAGCATTTT